This TCR beta chain is from a study of blood T cell repertoires in COVID-19. Study as a whole: PBMCs, B-cell-depleted T cells, or T cells provided the cDNA or gDNA that made up the material.

Trimming removed 0 bases from V and 4 bases from J, with 3 bases in between. Germline CDR1 is ENHRY and CDR2 is SYGVKD. The CDR3 has 12 amino acids. The repertoire was sequenced with immunoSEQ multiplex PCR; TCRdb's copy has only in-frame clones and lacks some. Of more than 200,000 clones in the sample, about 88% were seen once. V and J are TRBV10-3 and TRBJ1-2; D remains ambiguous. The source material was peripheral blood. The receptor comes from a young man with active or convalescent COVID-19. CDR3 protein: CAISESSYGYTF. CDR3 bases: TGTGCCATCAGTGAGTCCAGCTATGGCTACACCTTC.